The clone carrying this TCR beta chain was seen repeatedly, ten times or more. Its antigen is as yet unknown. The sample comes from a study of neurological immune-mediated disorders. Study-wide findings and caveats: The most TCR clonal expansion was seen in HTLV-1-associated myelopathy, and the least was seen in multiple sclerosis, which fell below healthy controls. Phylogenetic grouping assigned the repertoires of 18 of 34 multiple sclerosis patients to a single related-CDR3 cluster, representing a possible signature. None of the CDR3 amino acid sequences of expanded clones were shared across subjects, and this suggested private repertoires in all groups.

Using its own MiXCR run on the 5' RACE reads, TCRdb lists one record per CDR3 protein. The table shows about 62,000 distinct CDR3 sequences, with around 4.7% occurring only once. Trimming left V 6 bases short and J 7 bases short, with 12 bases between. The CDR3 loop spans 13 amino acids. Germline-derived CDR1 and CDR2 are LNHNV and YYDKDF (reference sequence). The chain combines TRBV15 with TRBJ2-2; D ambiguous. The clonotype was recovered from a woman aged 45-65 years with multiple sclerosis. Sequenced material: PBMCs. This CDR3 reads CATSLRVHGELFF. CDR3 coding DNA: TGTGCCACCAGTTTAAGGGTCCACGGGGAGCTGTTTTTT.